This entry concerns a single T cell receptor beta chain. Its specificity is unknown. Germline CDR1 is LNHDA and CDR2 is SQIVND (reference sequence). V lost 3 bases and J lost 6; bases outside the gene matches: 2. The CDR3 covers 14 residues. These data originate in a study of radiation and T cells in renal cell carcinoma. For the study at large: Nephrectomy followed 15 Gy stereotactic body radiation by 4 weeks. Whole-study results and caveats: Pretreatment tumor biopsies were lacking, so baseline clonotypes are unknown. In blood, top tumor clones expanded by 2 weeks, shrinking by 4.

Time point indicated: blood 2 weeks post-SBRT. Treatment in this sample: 15 Gy SBRT to primary tumor, nephrectomy 4 weeks later. Clear cell pathology was present in this patient's renal cell carcinoma. Clones were read by immunoSEQ multiplex PCR, and TCRdb kept only the in-frame ones, dropping some. The sample records about 130,000 clones, about 81% being singletons. The rearrangement links TRBV19 to TRBJ2-1; 10 bases match TRBD2. The sample was blood, taken from a patient whose treatment included radiotherapy and nephrectomy. This receptor was obtained from a woman aged 60 to 75 with renal cell carcinoma. CDR3 sequence (DNA): TGTGCCAGTAGTATTAGGACTAGCGGCAATGAGCAGTTCTTC. Its protein is CASSIRTSGNEQFF.